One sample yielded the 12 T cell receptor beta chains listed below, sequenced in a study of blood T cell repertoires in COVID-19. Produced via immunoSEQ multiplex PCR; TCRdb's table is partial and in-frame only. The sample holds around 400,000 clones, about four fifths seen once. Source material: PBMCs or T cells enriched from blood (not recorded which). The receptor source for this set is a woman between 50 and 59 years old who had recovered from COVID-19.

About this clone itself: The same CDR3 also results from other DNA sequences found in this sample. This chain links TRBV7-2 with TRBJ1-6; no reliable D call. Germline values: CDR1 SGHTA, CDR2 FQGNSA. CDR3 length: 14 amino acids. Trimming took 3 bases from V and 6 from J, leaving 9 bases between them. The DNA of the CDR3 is TGTGCCAGCAGCTTCGGAGGGAGTAATTCACCCCTCCACTTT. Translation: CASSFGGSNSPLHF.

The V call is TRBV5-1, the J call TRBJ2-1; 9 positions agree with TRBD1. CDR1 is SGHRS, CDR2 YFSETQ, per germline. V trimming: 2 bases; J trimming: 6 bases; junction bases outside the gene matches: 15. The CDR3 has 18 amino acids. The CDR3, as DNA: TGCGCCAGCAGCTTAATTTCTCCCGGGACAGGGATCATCAATGAGCAGTTCTTC. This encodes CASSLISPGTGIINEQFF.

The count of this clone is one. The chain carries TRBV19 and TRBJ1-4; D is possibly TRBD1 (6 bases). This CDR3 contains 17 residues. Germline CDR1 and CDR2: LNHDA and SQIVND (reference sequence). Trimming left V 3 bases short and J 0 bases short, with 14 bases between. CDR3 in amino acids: CASSILREGATNEKLFF. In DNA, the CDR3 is TGTGCCAGTAGTATCCTGCGGGAGGGGGCAACTAATGAAAAACTGTTTTTT. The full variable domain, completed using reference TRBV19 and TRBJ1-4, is DGGITQSPKYLFRKEGQNVTLSCEQNLNHDAMYWYRQDPGQGLRLIYYSQIVNDFQKGDIAEGYSVSREKKESFPLTVTSAQKNPTAFYLCASSILREGATNEKLFFGSGTQLSVL.

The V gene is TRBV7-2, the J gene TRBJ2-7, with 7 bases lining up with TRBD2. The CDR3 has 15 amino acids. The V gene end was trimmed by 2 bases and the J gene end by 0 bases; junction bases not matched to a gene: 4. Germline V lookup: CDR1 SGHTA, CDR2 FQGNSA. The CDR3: CASSLMGGSSYEQYF. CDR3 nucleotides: TGTGCCAGCAGCTTAATGGGGGGGAGCTCCTACGAGCAGTACTTC.

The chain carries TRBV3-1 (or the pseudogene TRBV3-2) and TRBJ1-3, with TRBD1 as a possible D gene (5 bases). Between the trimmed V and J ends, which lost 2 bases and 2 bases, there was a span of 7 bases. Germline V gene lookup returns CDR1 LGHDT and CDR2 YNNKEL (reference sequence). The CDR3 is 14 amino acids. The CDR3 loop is CASSQQGTGNTIYF. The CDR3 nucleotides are TGTGCCAGCAGCCAACAGGGAACTGGAAACACCATATATTTT.

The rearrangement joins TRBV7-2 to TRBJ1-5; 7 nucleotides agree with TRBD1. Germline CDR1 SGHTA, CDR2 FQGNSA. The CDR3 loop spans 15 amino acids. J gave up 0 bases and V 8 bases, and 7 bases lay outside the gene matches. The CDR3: CASCEGALSNQPQHF. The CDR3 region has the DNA TGTGCCAGCTGCGAGGGGGCACTTAGCAATCAGCCCCAGCATTTT.

The CDR3, as DNA: TGTGCCAGTACCCCAATGGCGGGGTATGACAATGAGCAGTTCTTC. This sequence encodes CASTPMAGYDNEQFF. The genes are TRBV19 and TRBJ2-1; TRBD2 might be the D (6 bases). Trimming removed 7 bases from V and 5 bases from J, with 18 bases in between. The CDR3 contains 15 residues. Germline V gene lookup returns CDR1 LNHDA and CDR2 SQIVND (reference sequence).

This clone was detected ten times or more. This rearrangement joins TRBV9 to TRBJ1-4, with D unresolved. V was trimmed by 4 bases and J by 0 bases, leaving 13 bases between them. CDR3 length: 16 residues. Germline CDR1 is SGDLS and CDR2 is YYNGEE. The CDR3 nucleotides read TGTGCCAGCAGCCCTCGGGAGAAAGCAACTAATGAAAAACTGTTTTTT. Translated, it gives CASSPREKATNEKLFF.

The CDR3 nucleotides are TGCGCCAGCAGCCAACCGGACAGGGGGCTAGATGGCTACACCTTC. This gives the protein CASSQPDRGLDGYTF. V and J are TRBV4-1 and TRBJ1-2; 11 bases are shared with TRBD1. Per the germline V gene, CDR1 is MGHRA and CDR2 is YSYEKL. The V gene end was trimmed by 2 bases and the J gene end by 6 bases; junction bases not matched to a gene: 5. The CDR3 loop spans 15 amino acids.

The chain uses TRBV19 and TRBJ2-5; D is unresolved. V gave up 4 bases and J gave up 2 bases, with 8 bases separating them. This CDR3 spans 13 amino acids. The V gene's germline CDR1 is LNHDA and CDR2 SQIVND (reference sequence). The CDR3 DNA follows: TGTGCCAGTAGTAACAGCCATCAAGAGACCCAGTACTTC. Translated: CASSNSHQETQYF.

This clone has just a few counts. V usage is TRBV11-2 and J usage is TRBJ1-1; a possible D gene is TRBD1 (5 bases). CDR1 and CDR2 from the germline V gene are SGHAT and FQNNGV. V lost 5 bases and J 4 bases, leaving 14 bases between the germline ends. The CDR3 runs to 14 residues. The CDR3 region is CASSHGWGGTEAFF. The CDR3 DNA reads TGTGCCAGCAGCCACGGGTGGGGGGGCACTGAAGCTTTCTTT.

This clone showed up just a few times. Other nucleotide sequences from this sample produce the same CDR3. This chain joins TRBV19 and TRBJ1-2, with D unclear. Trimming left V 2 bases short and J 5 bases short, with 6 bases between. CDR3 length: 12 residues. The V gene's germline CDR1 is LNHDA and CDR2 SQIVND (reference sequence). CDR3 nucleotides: TGTGCCAGTAGTATACGAGGTTATGGCTACACCTTC. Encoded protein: CASSIRGYGYTF. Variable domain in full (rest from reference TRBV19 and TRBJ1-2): DGGITQSPKYLFRKEGQNVTLSCEQNLNHDAMYWYRQDPGQGLRLIYYSQIVNDFQKGDIAEGYSVSREKKESFPLTVTSAQKNPTAFYLCASSIRGYGYTFGSGTRLTVV.